The next 5 T cell receptor beta chains were all read from a single sample in a study of T cells in Graves' hyperthyroidism and ophthalmopathy. Amplified TCR beta CDR3 regions derived from RNA transcripts. In the first-round RT-PCR of the TCR CDR3, the HTBI primer set was used. Using its own MiXCR run on the multiplex PCR reads, TCRdb lists one record per CDR3 protein. The sample yields about 600,000 distinct CDR3 sequences, around 14% seen once. Sequencing was performed on blood. These receptors were collected from a woman aged 18-29 years with Graves' ophthalmopathy.

This clonotype has just a few counts. V is TRBV27 and J is TRBJ2-4, with a possible D match to TRBD2 (6 bases). CDR3 length: 17 residues. Per the germline V gene, CDR1 is MNHEY and CDR2 is SMNVEV (reference sequence). Trimming left V 0 bases short and J 0 bases short, with 12 bases between. CDR3 sequence: CASSLSEAGLAKNIQYF. CDR3 in DNA: TGTGCCAGCAGTTTATCGGAGGCGGGACTAGCCAAAAACATTCAGTACTTC.

This clonotype was counted ten times or more. This chain joins TRBV7-9 and TRBJ2-7, with 7 bases identical to TRBD2. V lost 4 bases, J lost 7 bases, and 4 bases stayed unmatched. The V gene's germline CDR1 is SEHNR and CDR2 FQNEAQ (reference sequence). The length of the CDR3 is 12 residues. The CDR3 sequence: CASSSGRAEQYF. The CDR3 DNA follows: TGTGCCAGCAGCTCAGGGAGGGCTGAGCAGTACTTC.

This clonotype occurred many times. The chain links TRBV24-1 to TRBJ2-2; D uncertain. The CDR3 is made up of 12 amino acids. V gave up 5 bases and J gave up 5 bases, with 5 bases separating them. Germline V gives CDR1 KGHDR, CDR2 SFDVKD. The chain's CDR3 is CATSVGTGELFF. The CDR3 DNA follows: TGTGCCACCAGTGTGGGAACCGGGGAGCTGTTTTTT.

The genes are TRBV7-2 and TRBJ1-2; D remains unclear. This CDR3 has 12 residues. Trimming shortened V by 5 bases and J by 8 bases, and 12 bases separated the two germline ends. Germline V CDR1 and CDR2: SGHTA, FQGNSA. The CDR3 bases are TGTGCCAGCAGCCCCCACCGGGCCGGCTACACCTTC. Amino acids: CASSPHRAGYTF.

This clonotype was recorded a few times. The rearrangement links TRBV12-3 or TRBV12-4 to TRBJ2-3; no firm D call. Between the trimmed V and J ends, which lost 8 bases and 2 bases, there was a span of 8 bases. The CDR3 covers 12 residues. The CDR3 coding sequence is TGTGCCAGCTGGTTCTACACAGATACGCAGTATTTT. This gives the protein CASWFYTDTQYF.